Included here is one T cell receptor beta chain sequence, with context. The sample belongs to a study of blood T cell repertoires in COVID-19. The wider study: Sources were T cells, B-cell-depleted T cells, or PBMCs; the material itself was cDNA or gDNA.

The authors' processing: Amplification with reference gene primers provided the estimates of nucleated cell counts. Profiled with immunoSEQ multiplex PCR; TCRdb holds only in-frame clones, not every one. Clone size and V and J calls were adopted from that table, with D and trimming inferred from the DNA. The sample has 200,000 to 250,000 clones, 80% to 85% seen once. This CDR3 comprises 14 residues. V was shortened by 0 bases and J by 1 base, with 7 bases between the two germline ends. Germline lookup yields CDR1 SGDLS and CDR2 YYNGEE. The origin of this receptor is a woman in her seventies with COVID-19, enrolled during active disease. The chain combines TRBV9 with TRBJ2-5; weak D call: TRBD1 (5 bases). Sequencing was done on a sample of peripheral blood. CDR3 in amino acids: CASSVAGLQETQYF. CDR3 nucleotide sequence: TGTGCCAGCAGCGTAGCAGGGCTCCAAGAGACCCAGTACTTC.